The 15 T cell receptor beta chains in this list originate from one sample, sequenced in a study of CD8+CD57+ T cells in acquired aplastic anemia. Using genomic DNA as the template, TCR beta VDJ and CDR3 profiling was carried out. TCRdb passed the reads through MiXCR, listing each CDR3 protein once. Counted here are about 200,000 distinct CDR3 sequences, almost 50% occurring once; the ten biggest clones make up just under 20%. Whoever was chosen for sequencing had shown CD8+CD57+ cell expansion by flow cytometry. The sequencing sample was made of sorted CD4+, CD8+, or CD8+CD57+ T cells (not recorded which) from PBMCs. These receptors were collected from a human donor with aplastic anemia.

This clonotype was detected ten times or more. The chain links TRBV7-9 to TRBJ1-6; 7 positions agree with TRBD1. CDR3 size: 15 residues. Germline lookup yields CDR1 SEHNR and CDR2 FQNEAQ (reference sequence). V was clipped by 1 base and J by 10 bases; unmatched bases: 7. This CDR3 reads CASSLEGAHHSPLHF. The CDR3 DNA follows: TGTGCCAGCAGCTTAGAGGGGGCGCATCACTCACCCCTCCACTTT.

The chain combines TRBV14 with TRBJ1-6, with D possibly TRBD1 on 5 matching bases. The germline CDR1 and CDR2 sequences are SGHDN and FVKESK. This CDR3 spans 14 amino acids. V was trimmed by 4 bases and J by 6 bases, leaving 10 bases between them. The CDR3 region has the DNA TGTGCCAGCAGCCCAGGGTTCTCTAATTCACCCCTCCACTTT. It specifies CASSPGFSNSPLHF.

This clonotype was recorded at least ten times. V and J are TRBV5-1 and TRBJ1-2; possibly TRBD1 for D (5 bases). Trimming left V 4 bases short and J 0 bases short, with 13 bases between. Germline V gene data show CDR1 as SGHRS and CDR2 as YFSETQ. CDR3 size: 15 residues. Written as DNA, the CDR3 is TGCGCCAGCAGCCTCGGGGCAGGGCCTAACTATGGCTACACCTTC. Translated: CASSLGAGPNYGYTF. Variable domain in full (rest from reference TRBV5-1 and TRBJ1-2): KAGVTQTPRYLIKTRGQQVTLSCSPISGHRSVSWYQQTPGQGLQFLFEYFSETQRNKGNFPGRFSGRQFSNSRSEMNVSTLELGDSALYLCASSLGAGPNYGYTFGSGTRLTVV.

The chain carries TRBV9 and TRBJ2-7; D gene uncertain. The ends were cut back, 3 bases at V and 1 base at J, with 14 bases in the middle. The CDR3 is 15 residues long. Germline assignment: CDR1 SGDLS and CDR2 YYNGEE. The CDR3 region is CASSDRAAWSYEQYF. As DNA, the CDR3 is TGTGCCAGCAGCGATCGTGCGGCTTGGTCCTACGAGCAGTACTTC.

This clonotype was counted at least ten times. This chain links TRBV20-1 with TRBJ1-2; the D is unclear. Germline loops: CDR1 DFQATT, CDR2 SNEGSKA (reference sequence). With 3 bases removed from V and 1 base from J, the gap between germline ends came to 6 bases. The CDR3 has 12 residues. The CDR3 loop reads CSASQVNYGYTF. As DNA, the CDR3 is TGCAGTGCTAGTCAGGTTAACTATGGCTACACCTTC.

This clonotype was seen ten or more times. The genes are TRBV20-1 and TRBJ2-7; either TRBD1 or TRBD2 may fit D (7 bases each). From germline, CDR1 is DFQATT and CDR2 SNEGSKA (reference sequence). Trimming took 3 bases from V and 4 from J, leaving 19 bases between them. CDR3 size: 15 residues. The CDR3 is CSASWGGTDPYEQYF. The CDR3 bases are TGCAGTGCTAGTTGGGGGGGGACAGATCCTTACGAGCAGTACTTC.

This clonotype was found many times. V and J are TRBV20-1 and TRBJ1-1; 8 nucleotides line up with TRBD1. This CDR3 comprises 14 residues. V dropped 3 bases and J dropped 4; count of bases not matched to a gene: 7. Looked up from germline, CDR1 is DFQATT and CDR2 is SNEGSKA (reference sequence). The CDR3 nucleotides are TGCAGTGCTAGGGACAGGGCCCGAGTCACTGAAGCTTTCTTT. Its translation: CSARDRARVTEAFF.

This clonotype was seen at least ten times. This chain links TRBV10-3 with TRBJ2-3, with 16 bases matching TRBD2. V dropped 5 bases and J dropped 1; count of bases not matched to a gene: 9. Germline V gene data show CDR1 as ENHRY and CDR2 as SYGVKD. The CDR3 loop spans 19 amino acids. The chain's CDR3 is CAISLSGTSGGGGTDTQYF. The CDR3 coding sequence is TGTGCCATCAGTCTGTCCGGGACTAGCGGGGGGGGGGGCACAGATACGCAGTATTTT.

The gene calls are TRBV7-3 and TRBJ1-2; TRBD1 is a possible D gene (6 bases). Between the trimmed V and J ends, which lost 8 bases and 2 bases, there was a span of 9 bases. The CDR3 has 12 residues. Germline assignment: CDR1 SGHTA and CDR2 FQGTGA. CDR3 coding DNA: TGTGCCAGCGCGGACAGAAACTATGGCTACACCTTC. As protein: CASADRNYGYTF.

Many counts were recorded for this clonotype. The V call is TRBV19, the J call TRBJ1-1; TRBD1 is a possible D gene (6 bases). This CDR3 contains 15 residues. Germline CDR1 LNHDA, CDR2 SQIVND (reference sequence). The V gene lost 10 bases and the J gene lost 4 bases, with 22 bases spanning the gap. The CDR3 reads CATRPRGAQGTEAFF. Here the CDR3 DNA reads TGTGCCACACGTCCTCGGGGGGCTCAGGGCACTGAAGCTTTCTTT.

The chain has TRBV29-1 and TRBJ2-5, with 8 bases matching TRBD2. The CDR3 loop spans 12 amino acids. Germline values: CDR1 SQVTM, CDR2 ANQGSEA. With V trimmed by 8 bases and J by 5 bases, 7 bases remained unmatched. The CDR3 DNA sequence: TGCAGCTTGGCGGGGGGTGGGGAGACCCAGTACTTC. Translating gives CSLAGGGETQYF.

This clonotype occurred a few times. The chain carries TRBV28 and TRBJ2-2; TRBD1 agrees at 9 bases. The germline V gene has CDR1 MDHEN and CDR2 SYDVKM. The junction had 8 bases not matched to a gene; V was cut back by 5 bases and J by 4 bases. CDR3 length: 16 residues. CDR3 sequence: CASSVSTGGGTGELFF. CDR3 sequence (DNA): TGTGCCAGCAGTGTATCGACAGGGGGGGGCACCGGGGAGCTGTTTTTT.

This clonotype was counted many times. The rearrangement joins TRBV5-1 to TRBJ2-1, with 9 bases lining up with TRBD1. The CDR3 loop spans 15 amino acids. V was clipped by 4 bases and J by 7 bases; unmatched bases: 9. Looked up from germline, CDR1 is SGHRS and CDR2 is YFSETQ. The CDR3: CASSLGTGYGNEQFF. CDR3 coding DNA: TGCGCCAGCAGCCTCGGGACAGGGTATGGTAATGAGCAGTTCTTC.

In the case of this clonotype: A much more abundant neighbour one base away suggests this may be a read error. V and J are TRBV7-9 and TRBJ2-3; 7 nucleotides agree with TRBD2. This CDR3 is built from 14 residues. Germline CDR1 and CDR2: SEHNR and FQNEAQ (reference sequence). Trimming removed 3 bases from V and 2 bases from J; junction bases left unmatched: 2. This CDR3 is CASSFGGDTDTQYF. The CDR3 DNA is TGTGCCAGCAGCTTTGGGGGGGACACAGATACGCAGTATTTT.

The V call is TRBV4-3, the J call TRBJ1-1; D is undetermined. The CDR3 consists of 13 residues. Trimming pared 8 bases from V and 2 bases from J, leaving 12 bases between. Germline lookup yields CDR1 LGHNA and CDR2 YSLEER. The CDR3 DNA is TGCGCCAGCGGAAACAGCTTCAACACTGAAGCTTTCTTT. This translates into CASGNSFNTEAFF.